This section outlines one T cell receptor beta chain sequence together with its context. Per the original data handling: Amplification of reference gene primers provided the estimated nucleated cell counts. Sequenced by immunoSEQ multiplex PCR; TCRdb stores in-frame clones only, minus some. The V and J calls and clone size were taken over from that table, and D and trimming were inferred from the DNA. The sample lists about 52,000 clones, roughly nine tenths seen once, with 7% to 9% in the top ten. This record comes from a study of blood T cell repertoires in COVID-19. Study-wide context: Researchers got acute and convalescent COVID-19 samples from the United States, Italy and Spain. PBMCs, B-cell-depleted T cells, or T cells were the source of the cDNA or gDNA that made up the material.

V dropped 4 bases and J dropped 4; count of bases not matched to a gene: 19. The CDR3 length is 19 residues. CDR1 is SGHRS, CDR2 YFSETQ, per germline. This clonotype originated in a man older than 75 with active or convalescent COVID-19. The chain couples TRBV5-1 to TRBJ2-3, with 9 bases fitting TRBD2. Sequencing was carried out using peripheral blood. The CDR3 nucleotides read TGCGCCAGCAGCCCTACAGGGCCCACCAGCGGGAGGTTGGCAGATACGCAGTATTTT. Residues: CASSPTGPTSGRLADTQYF.